The TCR beta chain under discussion was sequenced for a study of shared clonotypes between healthy human individuals. As regards this clone: The antigen is undetermined.

This CDR3 is 13 amino acids long. The V and J ends lost 7 bases and 5 bases respectively, with 18 bases between them. From germline, CDR1 is SQVTM and CDR2 ANQGSEA. Study-wide findings and caveats: Memory subsets generally showed smaller estimated richness than naive subsets did. In four donors, around 5.5% of naive CD4 clonotypes appeared in common.

Measured with immunoSEQ multiplex PCR; TCRdb has only the in-frame clones, and not every one. Of under 850,000 clones listed, approximately 77% were seen once; the top ten hold about 1.7%. Material for sequencing was memory CD4+ T cells sorted from blood. This sample's subset: CD45RA-negative fraction. The chain links TRBV29-1 to TRBJ2-7; possible D gene TRBD2, 6 bases. This clonotype originated in a woman younger than 45 in good health. The CDR3 bases are TGCAGCGGGGTTCGGGGGAGGTTTAACGAGCAGTACTTC. This sequence encodes CSGVRGRFNEQYF.